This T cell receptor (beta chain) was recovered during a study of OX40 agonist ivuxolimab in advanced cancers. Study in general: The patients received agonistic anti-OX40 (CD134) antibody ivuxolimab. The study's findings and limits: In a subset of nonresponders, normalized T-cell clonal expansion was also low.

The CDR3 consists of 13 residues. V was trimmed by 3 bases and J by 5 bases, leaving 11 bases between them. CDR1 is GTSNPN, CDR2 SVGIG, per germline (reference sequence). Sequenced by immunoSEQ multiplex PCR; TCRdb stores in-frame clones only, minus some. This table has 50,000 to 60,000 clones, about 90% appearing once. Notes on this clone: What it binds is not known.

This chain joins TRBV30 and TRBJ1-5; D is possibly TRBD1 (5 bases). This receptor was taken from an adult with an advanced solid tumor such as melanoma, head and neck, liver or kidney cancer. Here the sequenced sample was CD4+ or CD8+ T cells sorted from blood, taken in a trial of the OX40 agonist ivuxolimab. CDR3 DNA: TGTGCCTGGAGCGGGACCTGGGATCAGCCCCAGCATTTT. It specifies CAWSGTWDQPQHF.